This T cell receptor beta chain was profiled in a study of a mutant IDH1 vaccine in newly diagnosed glioma. Study-wide background: Those enrolled had earlier been treated with radiotherapy, temozolomide, or both, mostly both.

This CDR3 is 13 amino acids long. V lost 4 bases and J lost 2, with 9 bases in between. The germline gives CDR1 SGHDT, CDR2 YYEEEE. Method: immunoSEQ multiplex PCR; TCRdb's copy keeps in-frame clones and lacks some. The sample has about 53,000 clones, about 86% seen once. The time point was: week 5, during vaccination. It was 300 ug of mutant IDH1 20-mer peptide that made up each vaccine dose, given with topical imiquimod. This clone has a handful of counts. Its antigen is as yet unknown. The sequences come from PBMCs, collected from a glioma patient whose treatment included an IDH1 peptide vaccine. The receptor was derived from a woman aged 45-60 years with glioma. The chain uses TRBV5-6 and TRBJ1-2, with D hard to call. The chain's CDR3 is CASSPSRNYGYTF. CDR3 DNA sequence: TGTGCCAGCAGCCCGTCGCGAAACTATGGCTACACCTTC. Variable domain in full (rest from reference TRBV5-6 and TRBJ1-2): DAGVTQSPTHLIKTRGQQVTLRCSPKSGHDTVSWYQQALGQGPQFIFQYYEEEERQRGNFPDRFSGHQFPNYSSELNVNALLLGDSALYLCASSPSRNYGYTFGSGTRLTVV.